This T cell receptor (beta chain) was retrieved from a study of patients and donors after allogeneic stem cell transplantation. MiXCR, run by TCRdb on the RT-PCR reads, gives a single entry per CDR3 protein. The table lists 98,000 or so distinct CDR3 sequences, less than 45% of them singletons. V was pared by 1 base and J by 5 bases, with 7 bases of the junction left unmatched. The CDR3 is made up of 16 amino acids. Germline CDR1 reads DFQATT; CDR2 reads SNEGSKA (reference sequence). This chain connects TRBV20-1 to TRBJ1-6; 8 positions match TRBD1. The sample consisted of blood, either unsorted or a sorted T cell fraction (not recorded which). This clonotype was obtained from a human donor who was either an allogeneic HSCT recipient or a stem cell or donor lymphocyte infusion donor (not recorded which). It is not recorded whose cells these are; they may come from a transplant donor. The chain's CDR3 is CSARASGQVNNSPLHF. The CDR3, as DNA: TGCAGTGCTAGAGCTTCGGGACAGGTTAATAATTCACCCCTCCACTTT.